This entry features one T cell receptor (beta chain) sequence. The antigen remains unidentified. The CDR3 covers 15 residues. V was trimmed by 3 bases and J by 3 bases, leaving 15 bases between them. Germline V gene data show CDR1 as MNHEY and CDR2 as SMNVEV (reference sequence). TCRdb passed the reads through MiXCR, listing each CDR3 protein once. The sample records 700,000 to 850,000 distinct CDR3 sequences, approximately 30% being singletons. This sample was included in a study of T cell repertoires in cytomegalovirus infection. Study-wide context: Shared public TCR beta signatures pointed to both CMV infection and a matching HLA type.

The source of this sequence is a human donor in good health (CMV status not recorded). Some clones in this sample may be carry-over from other donors' samples. The rearrangement links TRBV27 to TRBJ2-7; D gene ambiguous. The sequences come from cultured CD8+ T cells from PBMCs, collected from culture after CMV antigen stimulation. CDR3 DNA sequence: TGTGCCAGCAGTTTTGGTGGCAGACCTTTCTACGAGCAGTACTTC. Translating gives CASSFGGRPFYEQYF.